Following are 12 T cell receptor beta chains from one sample sequenced in a study of blood T cell repertoires in COVID-19. TCRdb's copy holds only in-frame clones and misses some; the assay was immunoSEQ multiplex PCR. The table lists 45,000 or so clones, 89% of them singletons. Material: peripheral blood. These receptors originate from a man aged 65-85 years with active COVID-19.

The chain is built from TRBV6-4 and TRBJ2-7; D is unclear. Germline loops: CDR1 MRHNA, CDR2 SNTAGT. This CDR3 comprises 15 residues. Trimming took 3 bases from V and 0 from J, leaving 12 bases between them. CDR3 sequence (DNA): TGTGCCAGCAGTGATGAGAGACTGCCCTCCTACGAGCAGTACTTC. Its protein product is CASSDERLPSYEQYF.

The J gene is TRBJ1-2, the V gene TRBV27; TRBD1 matches 9 bases. The V gene's germline CDR1 is MNHEY and CDR2 SMNVEV (reference sequence). V lost 1 base to trimming and J lost 7 bases; unmatched junction nucleotides: 10. This CDR3 contains 16 residues. Here the CDR3 reads CASSLYGTGNGRGYTF. CDR3 DNA: TGTGCCAGCAGTTTATACGGGACAGGGAATGGTCGTGGCTACACCTTC.

This chain links TRBV7-9 with TRBJ2-1; TRBD2 aligns across 13 bases. The CDR3 is made up of 17 amino acids. Unmatched junction bases numbered 5, after V lost 3 bases and J lost 3 bases. Germline values: CDR1 SEHNR, CDR2 FQNEAQ (reference sequence). The chain's CDR3 is CASSLRLAGGLYNEQFF. The CDR3 DNA is TGTGCCAGCAGCTTGAGACTAGCGGGGGGTCTCTACAATGAGCAGTTCTTC.

The chain combines TRBV5-1 with TRBJ2-3, with 7 positions matching TRBD1. V gave up 2 bases and J gave up 1 base; unmatched junction bases: 7. The CDR3 has 16 amino acids. Germline assignment: CDR1 SGHRS and CDR2 YFSETQ. The CDR3 is CASSFGRGSRTDTQYF. The CDR3 bases are TGCGCCAGCAGCTTCGGCAGGGGGTCCCGCACAGATACGCAGTATTTT.

V is TRBV7-2 and J is TRBJ2-5; 8 bases are shared with TRBD2. V was pared by 6 bases and J by 7 bases, with 13 bases of the junction left unmatched. This CDR3 is built from 15 residues. Germline CDR1 SGHTA, CDR2 FQGNSA. CDR3 sequence: CASRRDGGARGTQYF. DNA for the CDR3: TGTGCCAGCAGAAGGGACGGGGGGGCCAGAGGGACCCAGTACTTC.

This clone has a handful of counts. This chain links TRBV4-1 with TRBJ2-7, with 12 bases identical to TRBD1. The CDR3 covers 15 residues. Germline loops: CDR1 MGHRA, CDR2 YSYEKL. J was trimmed by 6 bases and V by 4 bases; bases with no gene match: 7. CDR3 sequence reads: CASSLGTGGASEQYF. DNA of the CDR3: TGCGCCAGCAGCCTCGGGACAGGGGGCGCAAGCGAGCAGTACTTC.

The chain combines TRBV9 with TRBJ2-7; 7 bases are shared with TRBD2. CDR1 and CDR2 (germline): SGDLS, YYNGEE. This CDR3 is built from 13 residues. The J segment lost 5 bases and the V segment lost 0 bases, leaving 2 bases of the junction unmatched. This CDR3 reads CASSVEGGDEQYF. CDR3 coding DNA: TGTGCCAGCAGCGTAGAGGGAGGGGACGAGCAGTACTTC.

J is TRBJ2-5 and V is TRBV6-2 or TRBV6-3, with D possibly matching TRBD1 (5 bases). The germline CDR1 and CDR2 sequences are MNHEY and SVGEGT. This CDR3 has 13 amino acids. The V end was cut by 6 bases, the J end by 2 bases, with 10 bases between. The CDR3 loop reads CASSLTEQETQYF. As DNA, the CDR3 is TGTGCCAGCAGCCTGACAGAGCAAGAGACCCAGTACTTC.

V gene TRBV4-3 combines with J gene TRBJ2-2; 12 bases are shared with TRBD2. The junction had 5 bases not matched to a gene; V was cut back by 5 bases and J by 1 base. Germline assignment: CDR1 LGHNA and CDR2 YSLEER. The CDR3 consists of 17 residues. Here the CDR3 reads CASSIRGLAGNTGELFF. The DNA for the CDR3 is TGCGCCAGCAGCATCAGGGGACTAGCGGGGAACACCGGGGAGCTGTTTTTT.

The chain couples TRBV6-2 or TRBV6-3 to TRBJ1-1, with 7 bases lining up with TRBD1. The germline gives CDR1 MNHEY, CDR2 SVGEGT. Trimming at V came to 2 bases and at J to 5 bases, leaving 8 bases not matched to a gene. The CDR3 loop spans 15 amino acids. CDR3 sequence (DNA): TGTGCCAGCAGTTACCGGGCAGGGGGAATGACTGAAGCTTTCTTT. This sequence encodes CASSYRAGGMTEAFF.

This chain links TRBV28 with TRBJ1-5; D remains unclear. Trimming left V 4 bases short and J 3 bases short, with 7 bases between. Germline CDR1 MDHEN, CDR2 SYDVKM. CDR3 length: 13 residues. CDR3 DNA: TGTGCCAGCAGTTCAGGTTTCAATCAGCCCCAGCATTTT. Protein product: CASSSGFNQPQHF.

This chain joins TRBV11-3 and TRBJ2-6; a weak D match, TRBD2 (6 bases). The CDR3 contains 17 residues. Germline CDR1 reads SGHNT; CDR2 reads YENEEA. Deletions cut 1 base from V and 0 bases from J, with 10 bases between. The CDR3 bases are TGTGCCAGCAGCTTAGGCGGGGCCCCCTCTGGGGCCAACGTCCTGACTTTC. This encodes CASSLGGAPSGANVLTF.